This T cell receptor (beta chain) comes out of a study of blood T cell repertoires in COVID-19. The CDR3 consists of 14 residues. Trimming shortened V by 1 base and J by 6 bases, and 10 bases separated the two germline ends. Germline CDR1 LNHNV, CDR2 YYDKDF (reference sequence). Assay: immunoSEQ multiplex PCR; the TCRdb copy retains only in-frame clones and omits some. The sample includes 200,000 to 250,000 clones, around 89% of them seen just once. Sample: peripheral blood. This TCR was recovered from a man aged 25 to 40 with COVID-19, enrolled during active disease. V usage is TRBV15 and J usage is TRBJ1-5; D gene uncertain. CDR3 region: CATSRVGESQPQHF. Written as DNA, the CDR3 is TGTGCCACCAGCAGAGTTGGAGAGAGTCAGCCCCAGCATTTT.